Listed here is a single TCR beta chain. Its target antigen remains unknown. No much larger clonotype is one base removed from it; base qualities were not supplied. The time point label, read with the paper, signifies: baseline pretreatment blood. The treatment or condition label on this specimen signifies: 15 Gy SBRT to primary tumor, nephrectomy 4 weeks later. Serial peripheral blood from radiation-treated patients was sampled at baseline, 2 weeks and 4 weeks after SBRT to track tumor-enriched clonotypes. Every patient's renal cell carcinoma showed clear cell pathology. The QIAamp DNA Blood Mini Kit (Qiagen) was used to prepare genomic DNA for TCR sequencing. Only samples passing all quality control checks were included in the analyses. This sample was included in a study of radiation and T cells in renal cell carcinoma (dated by TCRdb to between 2020 and 2021). Background on the whole study: The samples were obtained from a clinical trial, where primary renal cell carcinomas were treated with 15 Gy stereotactic body radiation therapy and then removed by nephrectomy 4 weeks afterward. TCR beta sequencing covered some 55 samples in total, comprising some 25 tumors and approximately 27 peripheral blood samples. Across all 53 samples, around 4,000,000 unique CDR3 nucleotide sequences, encoding 2 million to 3 million unique CDR3 amino acid sequences, were identified. The research as a whole found: Because no pretreatment tumor biopsies were available, whether clonotypes were present in the tumor at baseline could not be determined. Tracking of blood repertoire dynamics stopped at around 4 weeks after treatment, with no follow-up past that point. With a single-armed trial design, the study had no way to address how radiation dose or scheduling affects the TCR repertoire. An increase in top tumor clonotypes in blood was observed from baseline to 2 weeks post-radiation, followed by contraction by 4 weeks, which was taken to suggest transient expansion of tumor-resident clones.

Following the manufacturer's recommendations, the immunoSEQ kit was used to generate TCR beta libraries from genomic DNA. To prepare the libraries, a first multiplex PCR with proprietary primers was run, followed by a second PCR that added unique barcodes, and a bead cleanup was done after each round. Each sample batch included a kit-provided positive control reaction and a negative control reaction. The final libraries were assessed on an Agilent 4200 TapeStation D1000 ScreenTape, pooled by volume, and quantified by qPCR. Sequencing ran on an Illumina NextSeq500 with a MidOutput 150-cycle cartridge, using 156 Read1 and 15 Index1 cycles with kit custom primers. The pooled library was loaded at roughly 1 pM, and approximately 19% PhiX control was spiked in. On the authors' methods: Vendor-processed data were analyzed in R, with a clonotype defined as all T cells sharing the same CDR3 nucleotide sequence. For clone abundance analyses, frequencies were normalized to the 10,000 most abundant clones in each sample. Public T cell clones, averaging fewer than five per sample, were removed before analysis. Tumor-enriched clonotypes and baseline blood-enriched clonotypes were defined as those with an abundance difference of at least 32-fold between compartments. A beta-binomial differential abundance model was used to identify clonotypes that expanded or contracted between blood time points. Tumor-blood repertoire similarity was measured with the Baroni-Urbani and Buser coefficient, and groups were compared using two-tailed Wilcoxon tests in R. Here the immuneACCESS table is served through TCRdb, limited to in-frame sequences with V and J called. Missing clones are a known gap in these copies; in checked studies unresolved V genes cover under half, and the rest lacks a known reason. V and J calls and clone size are given by that table; D and trimming were obtained from the DNA. For this sample there are about 150,000 clones; 88% appear just once. The ten most abundant clones make up over 3.5% of the sample.

There are 15 amino acids in the CDR3, from cysteine to phenylalanine inclusive. Left in the record is the CDR3 DNA by itself, 45 bases read in frame from the first base. Based on the germline V gene, the CDR1 and CDR2 sequences are MDHEN and SYDVKM. Unmatched junction bases come to 7, with V trimmed by 5 bases and J by 5 bases. This TCR came from a woman between 65 and 79 years old with renal cell carcinoma. The chain uses TRBV28 and TRBJ2-2; the junction holds 8 bases that match TRBD1. The sequences come from blood, collected from a patient whose treatment included radiotherapy and nephrectomy. In nucleotide form, the sequence is TGTGCCAGCAGTCCCGGAGGGACAGGTACCGGGGAGCTGTTTTTT. It specifies CASSPGGTGTGELFF.